In this sample, the clone carrying this T cell receptor (beta chain) turned up once. This entry is derived from a study of T cell changes during pregnancy in multiple sclerosis. CDR3 size: 14 residues. Unmatched junction bases numbered 5, after V lost 3 bases and J lost 3 bases. Germline V lookup: CDR1 PRHDT, CDR2 FYEKMQ (reference sequence). Some clones are missing from TCRdb's copy, which holds only in-frame ones; the method was immunoSEQ multiplex PCR. The sample contains about 38,000 clones, about 92% of which appear only once. The sample here was CD8+ T cells from peripheral blood mononuclear cells, taken in the third trimester of pregnancy. This clonotype originated in a female donor with multiple sclerosis, enrolled in a pregnancy study. J is TRBJ2-7 and V is TRBV13; 7 bases line up with TRBD2. The CDR3: CASSFGGIDYEQYF. In DNA form, the CDR3 reads TGTGCCAGCAGCTTCGGGGGGATCGACTACGAGCAGTACTTC.